The source of this T cell receptor (beta chain) is a study of ipilimumab plus nivolumab after autologous stem cell transplantation. In the study overall: Typical patient got about 5 ipilimumab doses and fewer than 10 nivolumab doses (median).

The study, taken as a whole, reports: Authors suggest TCR repertoire, Treg phenotype and gut microbiota support further study.

This table comes from immunoSEQ multiplex PCR, and its TCRdb copy is limited to in-frame clones, with some not included. The sample carries about 16,000 clones, roughly 71% recorded once. Patients got ipilimumab 1 mg/kg beginning 14 to 28 days post-transplant. Patients received nivolumab 3 mg/kg at weeks 1, 4, 7, 10, then fortnightly to week 26. V shed 1 base and J shed 9 bases, with 7 bases lying between them. CDR3 length equals 13 residues. Germline V gives CDR1 SGHAT, CDR2 FQNNGV. On this clone: Its antigen is not identified.

The sequenced sample was PBMCs, obtained in a trial of ipilimumab plus nivolumab as post-transplant consolidation. The receptor was derived from a male donor with diffuse large B-cell lymphoma. The genes are TRBV11-2 and TRBJ1-6; D unclear. CDR3 protein: CASSLGYASPLHF. DNA for the CDR3: TGTGCCAGCAGCTTAGGGTATGCTTCACCCCTCCACTTT. Together with reference TRBV11-2 and TRBJ1-6, the CDR3 gives the full variable domain: EAGVAQSPRYKIIEKRQSVAFWCNPISGHATLYWYQQILGQGPKLLIQFQNNGVVDDSQLPKDRFSAERLKGVDSTLKIQPAKLEDSAVYLCASSLGYASPLHFGNGTRLTVT.